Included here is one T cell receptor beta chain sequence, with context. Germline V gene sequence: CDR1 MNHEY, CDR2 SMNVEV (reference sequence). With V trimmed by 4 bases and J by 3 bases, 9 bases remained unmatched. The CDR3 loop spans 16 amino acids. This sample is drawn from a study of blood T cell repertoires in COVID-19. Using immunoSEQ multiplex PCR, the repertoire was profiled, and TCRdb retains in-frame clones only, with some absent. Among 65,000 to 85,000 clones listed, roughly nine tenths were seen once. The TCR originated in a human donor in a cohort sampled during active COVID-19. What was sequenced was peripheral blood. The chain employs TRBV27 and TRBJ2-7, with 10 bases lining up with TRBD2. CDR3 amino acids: CASSWSSGSSLYEQYF. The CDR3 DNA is TGTGCCAGCAGTTGGTCTAGCGGGAGTTCCCTCTACGAGCAGTACTTC.